A selection of T cell receptor beta chains follows, all from one sample in a study of T cells in Graves' hyperthyroidism and ophthalmopathy. One entry per CDR3 protein, called by TCRdb with MiXCR from the multiplex PCR reads. Of hundreds of thousands of distinct CDR3 sequences listed, 14% are singletons. The material sequenced was blood. Receptors were obtained from a woman aged 18-29 years with Graves' hyperthyroidism. Each CDR3 is given with its conserved first and last residue. The D gene is left open where the match is weak. Not every row has a clone size; where given, it reads once, few, many or a size class.

D	size	J	V	DNA	CDR3
.	many	TRBJ2-3	TRBV28	TGTGCCAGCAGCTCTCCGGGACGACGGACAGATACGCAGTATTTT	CASSSPGRRTDTQYF
TRBD1	few	TRBJ1-2	TRBV4-1	TGCGCCAGCAGCCAAGTGGTTCCGGGACAGGGGGACTATGGCTACACCTTC	CASSQVVPGQGDYGYTF
TRBD1	many	TRBJ1-3	TRBV28	TGTGCCAGCAGTTTGCCCTCTACAGGGGGCAGAGGTGGAAACACCATATATTTT	CASSLPSTGGRGGNTIYF
.	few	TRBJ1-1	TRBV29-1	TGCAGCGTCGCGAACAGGAACACTGAAGCTTTCTTT	CSVANRNTEAFF
TRBD1	few	TRBJ2-7	TRBV20-1	TGCAGTGCTAGCCCCCTGGACAGGGACCTTAGAGAGCAGTACTTC	CSASPLDRDLREQYF
.	.	TRBJ2-7	TRBV12-3/TRBV12-4	TGTGCCAGCAGTTTGGGATGGGGGGACGGGCAGTACTTC	CASSLGWGDGQYF
.	many	TRBJ2-1	TRBV6-1	TGTGCCAGCAGTGAAGGGCGGCCAGTGGATGAGCAGTTCTTC	CASSEGRPVDEQFF
.	few	TRBJ2-1	TRBV6-1	TGTGCCAGCAGTTATGCTCGGAACTACAATGAGCAGTTCTTC	CASSYARNYNEQFF
.	.	TRBJ1-1	TRBV20-1	TGCAGTGCTAGAGCGGGACATAAGAACACTGAAGCTTTCTTT	CSARAGHKNTEAFF
.	many	TRBJ1-3	TRBV6-5	TGTGCCAGCAGTTACTCAATGGGGTCTGGAAACACCATATATTTT	CASSYSMGSGNTIYF
TRBD1	few	TRBJ2-7	TRBV4-2	TGTGCCAGCGCCCGGGGGACAGGGGAAGTTTACGAGCAGTACTTC	CASARGTGEVYEQYF
.	many	TRBJ1-6	TRBV12-3/TRBV12-4	TGTGCCAGCAGCCCCGTCGGGGTTGCACCCCTCCACTTT	CASSPVGVAPLHF
.	many	TRBJ1-2	TRBV30	TGTGCCTGGAGTGTCGAACAGAACTATGGCTACACCTTC	CAWSVEQNYGYTF
.	many	TRBJ1-4	TRBV20-1	TGCAGTGCGCCCCCTGAGAGGGGGGATAATGAAAAACTGTTTTTT	CSAPPERGDNEKLFF
.	many	TRBJ2-5	TRBV27	TGTGCCAGCAGTTTATTCAAGGGACAAGAGACCCAGTACTTC	CASSLFKGQETQYF
.	.	TRBJ2-4	TRBV4-1	TGCGCCAGCAGCCAAGTCAATCTAGCCAAAAACATTCAGTACTTC	CASSQVNLAKNIQYF
.	many	TRBJ1-2	TRBV3-1	TGTGCCAGCAGCCAAGAAAAAGTGGCAGCCTATGGCTACACCTTC	CASSQEKVAAYGYTF
.	many	TRBJ2-1	TRBV11-2	TGTGCCAGCAGCTCGAGAAGGGGACGGATCACTGAGCAGTTCTTC	CASSSRRGRITEQFF
.	many	TRBJ1-2	TRBV7-8	TGTGCCAGCAGCTTAGCCCGAGGGGCTAACTATGGCTACACCTTC	CASSLARGANYGYTF
TRBD1	many	TRBJ2-7	TRBV12-3/TRBV12-4	TGTGCCAGCAATATACCGGGACAGGGGGCCCACGAGCAGTACTTC	CASNIPGQGAHEQYF
.	many	TRBJ2-7	TRBV28	TGTGCCAGCAGCTCGAGTCCCTACGAGCAGTACTTC	CASSSSPYEQYF
.	many	TRBJ1-2	TRBV30	TGTGCCTGGAGACGTACAGGGTCTCCTGGCTACACCTTC	CAWRRTGSPGYTF
.	.	TRBJ1-5	TRBV7-3	TGTTCACCCAGGACGCCCCAGCATTTT	CSPRTPQHF
.	few	TRBJ2-2	TRBV11-2	TGTGCCAGCAGCGCGACAGCTACCGGGGAGCTGTTTTTT	CASSATATGELFF
TRBD2	many	TRBJ2-7	TRBV7-2	TGTGCCAGCAGCTTACTTTCTCGCGCTGCGGGAGCCCAGAGATACGAGCAGTACTTC	CASSLLSRAAGAQRYEQYF
TRBD2	.	TRBJ2-1	TRBV9	TGTGCCAGCAGCGTAACTAGCGGGTTGCCCGAGGCCTCCTACAATGAGCAGTTCTTC	CASSVTSGLPEASYNEQFF
.	.	TRBJ1-2	TRBV2	TGTGCCAGCAGTGAGGCCTATGGCTACACCTTC	CASSEAYGYTF
.	many	TRBJ1-4	TRBV4-2	TGTGCCAGCAGCCAAGGCTTGAGGACAGTTGAACGGGAAAAACTGTTTTTT	CASSQGLRTVEREKLFF
.	few	TRBJ1-3	TRBV11-2	TGTGCCAGCAGCTTACGGGGATTACCGGGAAACACCATATATTTT	CASSLRGLPGNTIYF
TRBD2	.	TRBJ2-1	TRBV7-9	TGTGCCAGCAGCCGTCGACTAGCCGATGAGCAGTTCTTC	CASSRRLADEQFF
.	many	TRBJ2-2	TRBV18	TGTGCCAGCTCACCAGCCGGGGAGCTGTTTTTT	CASSPAGELFF
.	few	TRBJ2-1	TRBV5-1	TGCGCCAGCAGCTTGAATCCGAGCTACAATGAGCAGTTCTTC	CASSLNPSYNEQFF
TRBD2	.	TRBJ2-1	TRBV3-1	TGTGCCAGCAGGGCTAGCGGGAGGTCCTACAATGAGCAGTTCTTC	CASRASGRSYNEQFF
TRBD2	.	TRBJ2-1	TRBV30	TGTGCCTGGAGTGTACAAGGCGGGAGGGTGAATGAGCAGTTCTTC	CAWSVQGGRVNEQFF
.	few	TRBJ2-1	TRBV20-1	TGCAGTGCTAGAGCCCCCCGGGGTTACAATGAGCAGTTCTTC	CSARAPRGYNEQFF
.	few	TRBJ2-1	TRBV24-1	TGTGCCACCAGCATCCCGGGACCGTTAACGGATGAGCAGTTCTTC	CATSIPGPLTDEQFF
TRBD1	.	TRBJ1-3	TRBV28	TGTGCCAGCAGTTCCTCTGCTTTGGGGACAGGGCGGCCCGGAAACACCATATATTTT	CASSSSALGTGRPGNTIYF
.	.	TRBJ2-2	TRBV5-1	TGCGCCAGCAGTTCAATTCAGGGCGGCGGGGAGCTGTTTTTT	CASSSIQGGGELFF
.	many	TRBJ2-5	TRBV18	TGTGCCAGCTCACCCGCGTACCAAGAGACCCAGTACTTC	CASSPAYQETQYF
TRBD1	many	TRBJ1-5	TRBV4-3	TGCGCCAGCAGCCAAGATCCCCCGGGACAGGAACGGGATCAGCCCCAGCATTTT	CASSQDPPGQERDQPQHF
TRBD2	.	TRBJ2-1	TRBV2	TGTGCCAGCATCAGGGAAGCGGGAGTTATTAATGAGCAGTTCTTC	CASIREAGVINEQFF
.	.	TRBJ2-1	TRBV4-3	TGCGCCAGCAGCCGGGGGAGGGACAGCTCCTACAATGAGCAGTTCTTC	CASSRGRDSSYNEQFF
TRBD1	.	TRBJ2-7	TRBV5-1	TGCGCCAGCAGCTTGGATGGGGGACAGCTCTACGAGCAGTACTTC	CASSLDGGQLYEQYF
TRBD1	.	TRBJ2-1	TRBV28	TGTGCCAGCAGGCGACAGGGTCTGGGAAACTACGAGCAGTTCTTC	CASRRQGLGNYEQFF
.	.	TRBJ2-5	TRBV4-1	.	CASSQVILRTSGLGQYFGGNF
TRBD2	many	TRBJ2-2	TRBV7-6	TGTGCCAGCAGCTTATACCCCATTACTAGCGGGAGTTTCACCGGGGAGCTGTTTTTT	CASSLYPITSGSFTGELFF
.	many	TRBJ1-6	TRBV12-3/TRBV12-4	TGTGCCAGCAGCCGTGGGACCGACGTACCCCTCCACTTT	CASSRGTDVPLHF
.	many	TRBJ2-3	TRBV6-1	TGTGCCAGCAGTTATTTGCGGGCTACAGATACGCAGTATTTT	CASSYLRATDTQYF
TRBD2	.	TRBJ2-1	TRBV15	TGTGCCACCAGCGGGACTAGCGGTTACAATGAGCAGTTCTTC	CATSGTSGYNEQFF
TRBD2	many	TRBJ2-3	TRBV18	TGTGCCAGCTCACCGCAATTAGCGGGAGGGATGGCCGATACGCAGTATTTT	CASSPQLAGGMADTQYF
TRBD1	.	TRBJ2-7	TRBV6-1	TGTGCCAGCAGTGAATTGTGGACGGACAGGATCTACGAGCAGTACTTC	CASSELWTDRIYEQYF
TRBD2	.	TRBJ2-3	TRBV27	TGTACCAGCAGTCCGCTAGCGGGAGGGGACACGCAGTATTTT	CTSSPLAGGDTQYF
TRBD1	few	TRBJ2-1	TRBV29-1	TGCAGCGCGGCCGGGACAGGGGGCTCCTACAATGAGCAGTTCTTC	CSAAGTGGSYNEQFF
.	few	TRBJ2-2	TRBV4-1	TGCGCCAGCAGCCATCGGCCTAGACTAGTTAGAGACACCGGGGAGCTGTTTTTT	CASSHRPRLVRDTGELFF
.	few	TRBJ2-1	TRBV12-3/TRBV12-4	TGTGTCAGCAGTTTCCAGGAGAATGAGCAGTTCTTC	CVSSFQENEQFF